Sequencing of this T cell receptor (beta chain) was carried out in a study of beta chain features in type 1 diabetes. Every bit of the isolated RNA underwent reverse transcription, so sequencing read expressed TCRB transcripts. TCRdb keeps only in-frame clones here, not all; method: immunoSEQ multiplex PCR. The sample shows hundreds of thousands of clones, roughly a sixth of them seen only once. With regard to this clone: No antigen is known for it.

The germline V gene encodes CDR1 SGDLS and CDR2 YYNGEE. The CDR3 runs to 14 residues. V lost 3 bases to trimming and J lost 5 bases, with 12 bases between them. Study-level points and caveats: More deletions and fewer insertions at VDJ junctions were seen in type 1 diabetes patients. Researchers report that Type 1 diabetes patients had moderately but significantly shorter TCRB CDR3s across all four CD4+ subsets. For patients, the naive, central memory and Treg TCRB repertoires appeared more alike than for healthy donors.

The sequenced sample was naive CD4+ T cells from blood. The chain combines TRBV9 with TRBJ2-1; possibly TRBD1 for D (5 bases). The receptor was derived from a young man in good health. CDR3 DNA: TGTGCCAGCAGCGCAGCAGGGCAGCACAATGAGCAGTTCTTC. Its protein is CASSAAGQHNEQFF.